The source of this T cell receptor beta chain is a study of blood T cell repertoires in COVID-19. About the research overall: The United States, Italy and Spain provided the acute and convalescent COVID-19 samples. PBMCs, B-cell-depleted T cells, or T cells provided the cDNA or gDNA that made up the material.

V shed 0 bases and J shed 7 bases, with 10 bases lying between them. The CDR3 has 15 amino acids. Germline lookup yields CDR1 SGHTA and CDR2 FQGNSA. Original processing methods: Reference gene primer amplification in the assay estimated nucleated cell counts. Profiled with immunoSEQ multiplex PCR; TCRdb holds only in-frame clones, not every one. D and trimming were read from the DNA, whereas the V and J calls and clone size are those reported in that table. The top ten clones hold roughly 2.4% of a sample with a few hundred thousand clones, 70% to 90% of them seen once. The chain recombines TRBV7-2 with TRBJ1-6; D unresolved. The sequenced sample was peripheral blood. This TCR was recovered from a woman aged 45 to 65 with acute or convalescent COVID-19. CDR3 sequence: CASSLALTGNSPLHF. The CDR3, as DNA: TGTGCCAGCAGCTTAGCGCTCACCGGGAATTCACCCCTCCACTTT. Full variable domain (remainder filled in from reference TRBV7-2 and TRBJ1-6): GAGVSQSPSNKVTEKGKDVELRCDPISGHTALYWYRQSLGQGLEFLIYFQGNSAPDKSGLPSDRFSAERTGGSVSTLTIQRTQQEDSAVYLCASSLALTGNSPLHFGNGTRLTVT.